Listed below are T cell receptor beta chains from one sample, sequenced in a study of blood T cell repertoires in COVID-19. The assay was immunoSEQ multiplex PCR, and TCRdb's table has in-frame clones only and misses some. The sample comprises some 230,000 clones, roughly 85% of which are singletons, and about 0.93% rests with the top ten. The specimen was peripheral blood. These receptor sequences come from a man aged 40-49 years with acute or convalescent COVID-19. The CDR3 runs from the conserved cysteine through the conserved F or W. A D gene is named only where the DNA matches it firmly. Some rows mark clone size as missing; the rest say once, few, many or name a class of expanded clone.

d_call clone_size j_call v_call cdr3_nt cdr3_aa
TRBD1 NA TRBJ1-6 TRBV5-5 TGTGCCAGCAGCCAGACAGGGACCATTAATTCACCCCTCCACTTT CASSQTGTINSPLHF
TRBD1 NA TRBJ2-5 TRBV29-1 TGCAGCGGAAGACAGGGTGGCGGCGAGACCCAGTACTTC CSGRQGGGETQYF
TRBD1 NA TRBJ1-4 TRBV5-1 TGCGCCAGCACCGACAGGGGGGCTTCGAATGAAAAACTGTTTTTT CASTDRGASNEKLFF
TRBD1 NA TRBJ2-1 TRBV9 TGTGCCAGCAGCGCGGGTTGGGTGCGACCCCGACAGGGGGGGTACAATGAGCAGTTCTTC CASSAGWVRPRQGGYNEQFF
NA NA TRBJ1-2 TRBV30 TGTGCCTGGAGTGTACAGCGGGCGCATGGCTACACCTTC CAWSVQRAHGYTF
TRBD1 NA TRBJ2-1 TRBV27 TGTGCCAGCAGGGCCGGGACAGGGGGATCGAATGAGCAGTTCTTC CASRAGTGGSNEQFF
TRBD1 NA TRBJ1-2 TRBV2 TGTGCCAGCAGTGAGCTCAGGGGGAACTATGGCTACACCTTC CASSELRGNYGYTF
NA NA TRBJ2-5 TRBV5-6 TGTGCCAGCAGCCCCCTAGCCCAGCCTCAAGAGACCCAGTACTTC CASSPLAQPQETQYF
TRBD1 once TRBJ1-5 TRBV4-2 TGTGCCAGCAGCCAAGCCCTTGGCAGGGGGCAGCCCCAGCATTTT CASSQALGRGQPQHF
NA NA TRBJ1-2 TRBV13 TGTGCCAGCACCAGAAACAGGGCCTCGGGGGGCTACACCTTC CASTRNRASGGYTF
NA NA TRBJ2-7 TRBV12-5 TGTGCTAGTGCTTCCGTGTCCTACGAGCAGTACTTC CASASVSYEQYF
TRBD2 NA TRBJ2-3 TRBV19 TGTGCCAGTAGTACCGAGCGGGGGGGCACAGATACGCAGTATTTT CASSTERGGTDTQYF
TRBD1 NA TRBJ1-2 TRBV10-3 TGTGCCATCAGTGAGACAGGGGGGAACTATGGCTACACCTTC CAISETGGNYGYTF
NA NA TRBJ1-1 TRBV11-2 TGTGCCAGCAGCTTGTTTATGAACACTGAAGCTTTCTTT CASSLFMNTEAFF
NA NA TRBJ2-3 TRBV10-3 TGTGCCTCTAAGGTGGGGGCATCCTTAAGCACAGATACGCAGTATTTT CASKVGASLSTDTQYF
TRBD1 NA TRBJ2-2 TRBV28 TGTGCCAGCGGGACGGACAGGGGCGCCGGGGAGCTGTTTTTT CASGTDRGAGELFF
TRBD1 NA TRBJ1-1 TRBV5-4 TGTGCCAGCAGCGCGGAACACAGGGGCGAGACTGAAGCTTTCTTT CASSAEHRGETEAFF
NA few TRBJ1-4 TRBV9 TGTGCCAGCAGCGGTGGGGGGAGCCGCGGTGAAAAACTGTTTTTT CASSGGGSRGEKLFF
TRBD1 NA TRBJ1-5 TRBV7-2 TGTGCCAGCAGCTCCCAGGGACAGCAGCCCCAGCATTTT CASSSQGQQPQHF
NA NA TRBJ2-7 TRBV3-1/TRBV3-2 TGTGCCAGCAGCCAAGATCCTAGGGGGAGCGGCGAGCAGTACTTC CASSQDPRGSGEQYF
TRBD2 NA TRBJ2-7 TRBV10-1 TGCGCCATAGACCCACTAGCGCTGAGCTCCTACGAGCAGTACTTC CAIDPLALSSYEQYF
TRBD2 few TRBJ2-5 TRBV4-1 TGCGCCAGCAGCCGCTGGACTAGCGGGGGCAGCCAAGAGACCCAGTACTTC CASSRWTSGGSQETQYF
NA NA TRBJ2-3 TRBV11-2 TGTGCCAGCAGCCCATTTAGGGGTGATCAAGGCACAGATACGCAGTATTTT CASSPFRGDQGTDTQYF
TRBD1 NA TRBJ1-2 TRBV19 TGTGCCTCCAAGGGGGACAGGGGGGACTATGGCTACACCTTC CASKGDRGDYGYTF
TRBD2 medium-sized TRBJ2-5 TRBV24-1 TGTGCCACCAGTGATGGGGCGGGGGGGCAAGAGACCCAGTACTTC CATSDGAGGQETQYF
NA NA TRBJ1-5 TRBV19 TGTGCCAGTAGTATAGCCCTCAGGGCCAGCAATCAGCCCCAGCATTTT CASSIALRASNQPQHF
NA NA TRBJ1-1 TRBV7-2 TGTGCCAGCAGCTTGAGTCCTCCCGCTGAAGCTTTCTTT CASSLSPPAEAFF
NA NA TRBJ2-1 TRBV30 TGTGCCTGGAAGATAGAAACCTACAATGAGCAGTTCTTC CAWKIETYNEQFF
TRBD1 NA TRBJ1-2 TRBV5-1 TGCGCCAGCAGCTTGGGGGACAGGGTAAATGGCTACACCTTC CASSLGDRVNGYTF
TRBD1 few TRBJ1-2 TRBV5-4 TGTGCCAGCAGCTTTAGACAGGGTAATGGCTACACCTTC CASSFRQGNGYTF